The clone carrying this T cell receptor (beta chain) qualifies as medium-sized. The antigen is not known. Unmatched junction bases numbered 10, after V lost 6 bases and J lost 4 bases. The germline V gene encodes CDR1 KGHDR and CDR2 SFDVKD. The CDR3 extends over 16 amino acids. Other autoimmune diseases, uncontrolled infections, pregnancy and lactation each led to patient exclusion. The data were taken from a study of Graves' ophthalmopathy and Graves' hyperthyroidism. About the study: Peripheral blood samples were taken at initial diagnosis, before any treatment.

RNA transcripts provided the template for amplifying TCR beta CDR3 regions. The workflow started with a first-round RT-PCR run with HTBI primers and then moved on to a second-round multiplex PCR. TCRdb called the multiplex PCR reads again in MiXCR, with one record for every CDR3 protein. The table includes more than 45,000 distinct CDR3 sequences, around half detected once. The study's findings and limits: Ophthalmopathy could be told apart from stable hyperthyroidism by a 13-signature model (roughly 90% sensitivity, roughly 81% specificity). Most thyroid clonotypes with frequency above 0.001 were detected in blood too.

The sample consisted of peripheral blood. This sequence was found in an adult man with Graves' ophthalmopathy. The chain uses TRBV24-1 and TRBJ2-1; 8 bases are shared with TRBD2. Written as DNA, the CDR3 is TGTGCCACCAGTTCGGGTCGGGAGGGCCTATACAATGAGCAGTTCTTC. The encoded protein is CATSSGREGLYNEQFF.